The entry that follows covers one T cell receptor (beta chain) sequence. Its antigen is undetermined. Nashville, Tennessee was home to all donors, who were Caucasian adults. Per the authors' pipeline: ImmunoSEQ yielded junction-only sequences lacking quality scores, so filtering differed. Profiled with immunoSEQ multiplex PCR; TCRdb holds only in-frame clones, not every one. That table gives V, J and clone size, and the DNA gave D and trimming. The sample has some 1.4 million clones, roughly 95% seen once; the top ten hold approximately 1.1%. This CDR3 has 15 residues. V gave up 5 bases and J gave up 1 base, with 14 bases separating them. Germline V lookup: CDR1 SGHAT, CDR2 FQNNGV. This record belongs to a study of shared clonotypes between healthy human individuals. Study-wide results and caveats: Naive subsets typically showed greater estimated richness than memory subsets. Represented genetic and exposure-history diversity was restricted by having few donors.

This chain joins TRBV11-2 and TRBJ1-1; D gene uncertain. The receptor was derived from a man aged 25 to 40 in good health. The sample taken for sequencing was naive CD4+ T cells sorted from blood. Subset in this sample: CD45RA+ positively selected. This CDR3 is CASSPQEQWNTEAFF. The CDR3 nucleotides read TGTGCCAGCAGCCCACAAGAGCAGTGGAACACTGAAGCTTTCTTT.